Listed here are 11 T cell receptor beta chains from one sample, sequenced in a study of blood T cell repertoires in COVID-19. Sequenced by immunoSEQ multiplex PCR; TCRdb stores in-frame clones only, minus some. The sample has approximately 170,000 clones, more than 70% seen once; the top ten hold approximately 2%. Sequencing was carried out using peripheral blood. These receptors originate from a man aged 45-65 years who had recovered from COVID-19.

This chain joins TRBV2 and TRBJ1-2; 7 bases match TRBD1. The CDR3 has 15 amino acids. Germline CDR1 and CDR2: SNHLY and FYNNEI. With V trimmed by 7 bases and J by 0 bases, 8 bases remained unmatched. CDR3 region: CASKNRDRSNYGYTF. In DNA form, the CDR3 reads TGTGCCAGCAAAAACCGGGACAGATCTAACTATGGCTACACCTTC.

The chain is built from TRBV19 and TRBJ2-1; no firm D call. The CDR3 covers 13 residues. Germline CDR1 and CDR2: LNHDA and SQIVND (reference sequence). V was clipped by 4 bases and J by 4 bases, with 8 bases between them. As DNA, the CDR3 is TGTGCCAGTAGTAGCGATGAGTACAATGAGCAGTTCTTC. It specifies CASSSDEYNEQFF.

The V gene is TRBV3-1 (or the pseudogene TRBV3-2), the J gene TRBJ2-7; a possible D gene is TRBD1 (5 bases). V was trimmed by 0 bases and J by 1 base, leaving 7 bases between them. Germline lookup yields CDR1 LGHDT and CDR2 YNNKEL (reference sequence). The CDR3 is 14 amino acids. The CDR3 reads CASSQDQGSYEQYF. The CDR3 nucleotides are TGTGCCAGCAGCCAAGATCAGGGATCCTACGAGCAGTACTTC.

The rearrangement joins TRBV27 to TRBJ2-3, with a tentative D call TRBD1 (6 bases). In germline, CDR1 is MNHEY, CDR2 SMNVEV (reference sequence). The length of the CDR3 is 17 residues. The germline V and J ends were trimmed by 2 bases and 1 base, with 16 bases remaining between them. The DNA for the CDR3 is TGTGCCAGCAGTTTACGGGGCCCTGGGGGCGGCACAGATACGCAGTATTTT. Protein sequence: CASSLRGPGGGTDTQYF.

This chain uses TRBV6-5 with TRBJ2-7; 11 bases align to TRBD1. The V segment lost 2 bases and the J segment 5 bases; nucleotides outside the gene matches: 5. This CDR3 comprises 15 residues. CDR1 and CDR2 from the germline V gene are MNHEY and SVGAGI. The CDR3 protein is CASSYPGTGGHEQYF. The CDR3 region has the DNA TGTGCCAGCAGTTACCCCGGGACAGGGGGTCACGAGCAGTACTTC.

The chain carries TRBV18 and TRBJ2-3, with TRBD2 identical over 12 bases. The germline V gene encodes CDR1 KGHSH and CDR2 LQKENI. This CDR3 is built from 17 residues. V shed 2 bases and J 3 bases; nucleotides not matched to a gene: 6. The CDR3 spells CASSPSLAGGPTDTQYF. DNA for the CDR3: TGTGCCAGCTCACCATCCCTAGCGGGGGGGCCTACAGATACGCAGTATTTT. Full variable domain (rest looked up from reference TRBV18 and TRBJ2-3): NAGVMQNPRHLVRRRGQEARLRCSPMKGHSHVYWYRQLPEEGLKFMVYLQKENIIDESGMPKERFSAEFPKEGPSILRIQQVVRGDSAAYFCASSPSLAGGPTDTQYFGPGTRLTVL.

J is TRBJ2-1 and V is TRBV4-3; the match to TRBD2 covers 15 bases. Trimming cost V 4 bases and J 4 bases; bases outside gene matches: 2. Germline V gene data show CDR1 as LGHNA and CDR2 as YSLEER. The CDR3 runs 16 residues. The CDR3, as DNA: TGCGCCAGCAGCCGTGGACTAGCGGGAGGGTACAATGAGCAGTTCTTC. As protein: CASSRGLAGGYNEQFF.

The chain employs TRBV10-3 and TRBJ1-1; possible D gene TRBD1, 5 bases. Germline lookup yields CDR1 ENHRY and CDR2 SYGVKD. This CDR3 region has 12 residues. Trimming removed 7 bases from V and 2 bases from J, with 8 bases in between. As DNA, the CDR3 is TGTGCCATCAAGGACACTAACACTGAAGCTTTCTTT. Its translation: CAIKDTNTEAFF.

The genes are TRBV7-2 and TRBJ2-7; 9 nucleotides line up with TRBD2. The germline V gene encodes CDR1 SGHTA and CDR2 FQGNSA. Losses at the gene ends were 6 bases for V and 1 base for J; bases not matched to a gene: 10. This CDR3 comprises 16 residues. The CDR3: CASSRPGGGGSYEQYF. The DNA of the CDR3 is TGTGCCAGCAGTCGCCCCGGCGGGGGGGGTTCCTACGAGCAGTACTTC. Full variable domain (rest looked up from reference TRBV7-2 and TRBJ2-7): GAGVSQSPSNKVTEKGKDVELRCDPISGHTALYWYRQSLGQGLEFLIYFQGNSAPDKSGLPSDRFSAERTGGSVSTLTIQRTQQEDSAVYLCASSRPGGGGSYEQYFGPGTRLTVT.

The V and J genes are TRBV5-8 and TRBJ2-5, with a tentative D call TRBD1 (5 bases). V gave up 0 bases and J gave up 5 bases, with 8 bases separating them. CDR3 length equals 13 residues. Germline V gene sequence: CDR1 SGHTS, CDR2 YDEGEE. The CDR3 DNA reads TGTGCCAGCAGCTTGGGGACACAGGAGACCCAGTACTTC. This gives the protein CASSLGTQETQYF.

The J gene is TRBJ2-7, the V gene TRBV27; 9 nucleotides align to TRBD1. The germline gives CDR1 MNHEY, CDR2 SMNVEV (reference sequence). This CDR3 is built from 14 residues. V shed 5 bases and J 3 bases; nucleotides not matched to a gene: 5. In nucleotides, the CDR3 is TGTGCCAGCAGTCGGGACAGGGATGTCTACGAGCAGTACTTC. This gives the protein CASSRDRDVYEQYF.